The next 5 T cell receptor beta chains were all read from a single sample in a study of sequential checkpoint blockade in melanoma. Here immunoSEQ multiplex PCR was the method, and the copy in TCRdb shows in-frame clones only, minus some. The table includes 25,000 to 30,000 clones, nearly 85% detected once. Treatment indicated: randomized to nivolumab then ipilimumab (arm A) or the reverse (arm B). The sample consisted of CD8+ T cells sorted from blood (inferred from file names), taken from a patient given nivolumab and ipilimumab in sequence. The source of these receptors is a human donor with melanoma.

The V call is TRBV9, the J call TRBJ2-2; D may be TRBD1 (6 bases). Germline V gives CDR1 SGDLS, CDR2 YYNGEE. V was clipped by 1 base and J by 2 bases, with 18 bases between them. This CDR3 comprises 18 residues. The CDR3 region is CASSVYTGKFQNTGELFF. Written as DNA, the CDR3 is TGTGCCAGCAGCGTATACACAGGGAAGTTCCAAAACACCGGGGAGCTGTTTTTT.

CDR3 sequence: CASSSDDRDHEQYF. CDR3 sequence (DNA): TGTGCCAGCAGTTCCGATGACAGGGACCACGAGCAGTACTTC. J is TRBJ2-7 and V is TRBV6-5, with 7 bases aligning to TRBD1. V lost 4 bases, J lost 5 bases, and 8 bases stayed unmatched. CDR3 size: 14 residues. Germline V gene sequence: CDR1 MNHEY, CDR2 SVGAGI.

This clone was detected once. V gene TRBV9 combines with J gene TRBJ2-7; TRBD1 matches 8 bases. This CDR3 contains 16 residues. V lost 3 bases to trimming and J lost 4 bases; unmatched junction nucleotides: 12. The germline V gene has CDR1 SGDLS and CDR2 YYNGEE. CDR3 sequence (DNA): TGTGCCAGCAGCGGGACGAACCGGGACAGGCAATACGAGCAGTACTTC. It specifies CASSGTNRDRQYEQYF. Full variable domain (missing parts from reference TRBV9 and TRBJ2-7): DSGVTQTPKHLITATGQRVTLRCSPRSGDLSVYWYQQSLDQGLQFLIQYYNGEERAKGNILERFSAQQFPDLHSELNLSSLELGDSALYFCASSGTNRDRQYEQYFGPGTRLTVT.

In regard to this clone: At the DNA level, this CDR3 is encoded by other sequences in the same sample as well. The chain combines TRBV7-9 with TRBJ2-3, with D perhaps matching TRBD1 (6 bases). The V gene lost 7 bases and the J gene lost 3 bases, with 14 bases spanning the gap. CDR3 size: 14 residues. Germline V CDR1 and CDR2: SEHNR, FQNEAQ (reference sequence). CDR3 sequence reads: CASNRDLGTDTQYF. The CDR3 region has the DNA TGTGCCAGCAACAGGGATTTAGGGACAGATACGCAGTATTTT.

This clone showed up just once. The V gene is TRBV9, the J gene TRBJ2-3; TRBD2 matches at 14 bases. Germline CDR1 reads SGDLS; CDR2 reads YYNGEE. Unmatched junction bases numbered 7, after V lost 4 bases and J lost 0 bases. The CDR3 is made up of 18 amino acids. For the CDR3, the DNA is TGTGCCAGCAGCCCGGGACTAGCGGGGGAACCTAGCACAGATACGCAGTATTTT. It translates to CASSPGLAGEPSTDTQYF. Supplemented by reference TRBV9 and TRBJ2-3, the full variable domain reads DSGVTQTPKHLITATGQRVTLRCSPRSGDLSVYWYQQSLDQGLQFLIQYYNGEERAKGNILERFSAQQFPDLHSELNLSSLELGDSALYFCASSPGLAGEPSTDTQYFGPGTRLTVL.